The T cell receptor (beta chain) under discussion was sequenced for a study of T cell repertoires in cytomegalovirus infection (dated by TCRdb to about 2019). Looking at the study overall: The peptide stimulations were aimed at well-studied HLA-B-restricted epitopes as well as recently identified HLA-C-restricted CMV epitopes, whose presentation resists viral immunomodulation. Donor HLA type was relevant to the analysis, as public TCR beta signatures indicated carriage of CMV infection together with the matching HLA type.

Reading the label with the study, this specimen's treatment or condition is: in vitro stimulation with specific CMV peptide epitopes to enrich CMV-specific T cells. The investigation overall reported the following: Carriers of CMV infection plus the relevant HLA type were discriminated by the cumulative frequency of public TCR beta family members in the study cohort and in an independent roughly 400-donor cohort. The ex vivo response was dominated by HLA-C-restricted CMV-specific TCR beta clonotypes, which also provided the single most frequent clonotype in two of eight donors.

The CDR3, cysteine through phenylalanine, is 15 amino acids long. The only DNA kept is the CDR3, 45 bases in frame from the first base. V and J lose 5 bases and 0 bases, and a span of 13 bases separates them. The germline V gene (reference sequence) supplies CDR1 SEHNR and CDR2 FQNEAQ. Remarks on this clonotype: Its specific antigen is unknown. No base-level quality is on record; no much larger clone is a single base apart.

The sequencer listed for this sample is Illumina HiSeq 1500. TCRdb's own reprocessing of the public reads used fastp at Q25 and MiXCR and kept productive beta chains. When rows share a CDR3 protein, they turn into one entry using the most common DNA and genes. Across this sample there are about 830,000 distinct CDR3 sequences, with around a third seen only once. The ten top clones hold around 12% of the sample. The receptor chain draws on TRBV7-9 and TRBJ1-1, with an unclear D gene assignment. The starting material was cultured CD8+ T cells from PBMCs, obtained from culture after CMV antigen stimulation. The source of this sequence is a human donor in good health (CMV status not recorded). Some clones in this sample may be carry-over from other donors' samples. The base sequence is TGTGCCAGCAGCCCTACCCGGGATATGAACACTGAAGCTTTCTTT. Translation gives CASSPTRDMNTEAFF. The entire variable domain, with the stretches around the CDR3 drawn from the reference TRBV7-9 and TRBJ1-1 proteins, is DTGVSQNPRHKITKRGQNVTFRCDPISEHNRLYWYRQTLGQGPEFLTYFQNEAQLEKSRLLSDRFSAERPKGSFSTLEIQRTEQGDSAMYLCASSPTRDMNTEAFFGQGTRLTVV.